What follows are 11 T cell receptor beta chains derived from one specimen sequenced in a study of blood T cells in healthy people across ages. Sample-barcoded 5' priming and a J-beta primer mix drove a second PCR of roughly 7 to 11 cycles. Each CDR3 protein is one row after TCRdb ran MiXCR on the 5' RACE reads. The data hold about 680,000 distinct CDR3 sequences, with more than 40% observed a single time. Sequencing was carried out using blood. These receptors were taken from a woman between 55 and 75 years old in good health.

This clonotype was seen a few times. CDR3 in DNA: TGCAGTGCTAACGGGGGGGCATACTATGGCTACACCTTC. The encoded protein is CSANGGAYYGYTF. The gene calls are TRBV20-1 and TRBJ1-2; maybe TRBD1 (6 bases). The CDR3 sequence is 13 residues long. V was clipped by 4 bases and J by 3 bases, with 12 bases between them. Germline CDR1 is DFQATT and CDR2 is SNEGSKA (reference sequence).

This chain connects TRBV9 to TRBJ2-5, with 10 bases matching TRBD2. After removal of 4 bases from V and 11 bases from J, the junction contained 14 bases not matched to a gene. From germline, CDR1 is SGDLS and CDR2 YYNGEE. This CDR3 comprises 15 residues. CDR3 DNA: TGTGCCAGCAGCTCACGACTAGCGGGTAGCGATGAGCAGTACTTC. Protein product: CASSSRLAGSDEQYF.

The sample holds a few counts of this clonotype. The junction departs from germline at one end; a sequencing error may be responsible. The chain carries TRBV6-2 or TRBV6-3 and TRBJ2-7; maybe TRBD2 (6 bases). The CDR3 is 14 amino acids. Germline CDR1 MNHEY, CDR2 SVGEGT. In nucleotides, the CDR3 is TGTGCCAGCAGCCACCCGGGAGTTTCCTCCGAGCAGTACTTC. It translates to CASSHPGVSSEQYF.

The rearrangement uses TRBV6-6 and TRBJ2-4; no firm D call. This CDR3 is 15 amino acids long. The germline V and J ends were trimmed by 5 bases and 0 bases, with 11 bases remaining between them. The V gene's germline CDR1 is MNHNY and CDR2 SVGAGI (reference sequence). This chain's CDR3 is CASSHHSLAKNIQYF. The CDR3 DNA follows: TGTGCCAGCAGTCACCATTCTCTAGCCAAAAACATTCAGTACTTC.

A few counts support this clonotype. Here the CDR3 reads CASSFFFKGGNEQFF. The DNA for the CDR3 is TGTGCCAGCAGCTTCTTCTTTAAGGGAGGGAATGAGCAGTTCTTC. The chain joins TRBV7-2 to TRBJ2-1; 7 bases are a match to TRBD2. The CDR3 has 15 residues. V lost 3 bases to trimming and J lost 7 bases; unmatched junction nucleotides: 9. Germline assignment: CDR1 SGHTA and CDR2 FQGNSA. The complete variable domain, with remaining parts taken from reference TRBV7-2 and TRBJ2-1, reads GAGVSQSPSNKVTEKGKDVELRCDPISGHTALYWYRQSLGQGLEFLIYFQGNSAPDKSGLPSDRFSAERTGGSVSTLTIQRTQQEDSAVYLCASSFFFKGGNEQFFGPGTRLTVL.

This clonotype showed up just once. One end of the junction fails to match germline, which may point to a read error. The V gene is TRBV7-7, the J gene TRBJ2-2; the D call may be TRBD1 or TRBD2 (5 bases each). Germline loops: CDR1 SSHAT, CDR2 FNYEAQ (reference sequence). The CDR3 is 15 amino acids. The CDR3 sequence: CASSWGTSATGELFF. The CDR3 DNA reads TGTGCTAGCAGCTGGGGGACCAGTGCCACCGGGGAGCTGTTTTTT.

This clonotype has more than one count but fewer than ten. The chain carries TRBV27 and TRBJ2-7, with TRBD2 as a possible D gene (5 bases). Trimming pared 5 bases from V and 3 bases from J, leaving 20 bases between. The germline CDR1 and CDR2 sequences are MNHEY and SMNVEV (reference sequence). The CDR3 has 16 residues. The CDR3 region has the DNA TGTGCCAGCAGTCAAACCCGGGGTTACACCTACTACGAGCAGTACTTC. Translated, it gives CASSQTRGYTYYEQYF.

The rearrangement joins TRBV15 to TRBJ2-4; 7 bases align to TRBD1. Trimming took 5 bases from V and 9 from J; bases not matched to a gene: 13. CDR3 size: 15 residues. Germline CDR1 is LNHNV and CDR2 is YYDKDF (reference sequence). CDR3 DNA: TGTGCCACCAGCCCCGATAGGGGGCCCAGGGGCATTCAGTACTTC. Protein product: CATSPDRGPRGIQYF.

The chain has TRBV30 and TRBJ1-6, with a tentative D call TRBD1 (5 bases). There are 15 residues in the CDR3. V lost 3 bases and J lost 7, with 16 bases in between. CDR1 and CDR2 from the germline V gene are GTSNPN and SVGIG (reference sequence). CDR3 loop: CAWRATGTENSPLHF. The CDR3 coding sequence is TGTGCCTGGAGGGCAACCGGGACTGAAAATTCACCCCTCCACTTT. Drawing the rest from reference TRBV30 and TRBJ1-6, the complete variable domain is SQTIHQWPATLVQPVGSPLSLECTVEGTSNPNLYWYRQAAGRGLQLLFYSVGIGQISSEVPQNLSASRPQDRQFILSSKKLLLSDSGFYLCAWRATGTENSPLHFGNGTRLTVT.

The CDR3 loop is CASSPTGQGGTQYF. CDR3 in DNA: TGTGCCAGCAGCCCCACTGGACAGGGAGGGACCCAGTACTTC. This chain joins TRBV3-1 and TRBJ2-5; TRBD1 matches at 8 bases. The J segment lost 7 bases and the V segment lost 4 bases, leaving 8 bases of the junction unmatched. This CDR3 is 14 amino acids long. Germline V lookup: CDR1 LGHDT, CDR2 YNNKEL (reference sequence).

The chain has TRBV4-1 and TRBJ2-4; D is possibly TRBD1 (6 bases). TRBJ2-7 matches the DNA end more closely, so the J call is doubtful. CDR1 MGHRA and CDR2 YSYEKL come from the germline V gene. This CDR3 contains 14 residues. The DNA for the CDR3 is TGCGCCAGCAGCCCTCAAACAGGGATCTACGAGCAGTACTTC. This translates into CASSPQTGIYEQYF.